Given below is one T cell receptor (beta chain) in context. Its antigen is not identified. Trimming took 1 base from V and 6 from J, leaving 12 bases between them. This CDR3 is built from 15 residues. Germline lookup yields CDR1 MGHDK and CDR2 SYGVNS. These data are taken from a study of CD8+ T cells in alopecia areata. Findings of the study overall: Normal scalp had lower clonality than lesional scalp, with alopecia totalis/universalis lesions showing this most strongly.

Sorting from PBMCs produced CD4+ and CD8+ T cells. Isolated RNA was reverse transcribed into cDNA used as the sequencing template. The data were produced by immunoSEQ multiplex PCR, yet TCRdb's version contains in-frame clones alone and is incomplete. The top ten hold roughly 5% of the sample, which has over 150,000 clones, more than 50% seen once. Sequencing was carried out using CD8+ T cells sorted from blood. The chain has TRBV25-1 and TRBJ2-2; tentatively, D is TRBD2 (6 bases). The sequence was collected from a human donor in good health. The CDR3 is CASSEWASESGELFF. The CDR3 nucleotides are TGTGCCAGCAGTGAATGGGCTAGCGAATCCGGGGAGCTGTTTTTT. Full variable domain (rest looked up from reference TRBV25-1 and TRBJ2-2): EADIYQTPRYLVIGTGKKITLECSQTMGHDKMYWYQQDPGMELHLIHYSYGVNSTEKGDLSSESTVSRIRTEHFPLTLESARPSHTSQYLCASSEWASESGELFFGEGSRLTVL.